The text below deals with one T cell receptor beta chain. No antigen is known for it. The germline gives CDR1 LNHDA, CDR2 SQIVND (reference sequence). V lost 8 bases and J lost 0, with 16 bases in between. The CDR3 is 15 residues long. Researchers ran the PCR with 60 Vbeta and 13 Jbeta primers. Generated by immunoSEQ multiplex PCR, the TCRdb table keeps only in-frame clones and is missing some. The repertoire holds about 190,000 clones, with 80% to 90% as singletons. This entry belongs to a study of cytomegalovirus exposure and HLA in healthy donors. Study results and caveats: Reports state that TCR beta sequences accurately predicted most subjects' HLA-A and HLA-B alleles.

The TCR sequence derives from a man aged 25 to 40 in good health and CMV-seronegative. The genes are TRBV19 and TRBJ1-1; tentative D call: TRBD1 (5 bases). Sequencing input: PBMCs. CDR3 sequence (DNA): TGTGCCAGTCTAGACCCCGGGGGAATGAACACTGAAGCTTTCTTT. Its protein product is CASLDPGGMNTEAFF.